These T cell receptor beta chains were read from a single sample in a study of CD8+CD57+ T cells in acquired aplastic anemia. TCRdb processed the reads anew with MiXCR; each CDR3 protein has one entry. The sample gives a few hundred thousand distinct CDR3 sequences, about a third of which show up once; 0.75% to 0.95% is in the top ten. Input material: sorted CD4+, CD8+, or CD8+CD57+ T cells (not recorded which) from PBMCs. The source is a human donor with aplastic anemia. CDR3s include the opening cysteine and the closing phenylalanine or tryptophan. Each record gives: clone size, D gene, V gene, J gene, CDR3 protein, CDR3 DNA. D genes are given only for firm matches. Clone size is shown for a subset of rows, as once, few, many or a class of expanded clone.

>few|-|TRBV6-1|TRBJ2-1
CASTNVGSYNEQFF
TGTGCCAGCACCAACGTTGGAAGCTACAATGAGCAGTTCTTC
>-|-|TRBV10-3|TRBJ1-2
CAISEKGVIYGYTF
TGTGCCATCAGTGAAAAGGGAGTCATCTATGGCTACACCTTC
>few|TRBD1|TRBV30|TRBJ2-2
CAWNRGTGELFF
TGTGCCTGGAACAGGGGAACCGGGGAGCTGTTTTTT
>many|TRBD1|TRBV29-1|TRBJ2-5
CSVAQTGGETQYF
TGCAGCGTTGCCCAAACAGGGGGAGAGACCCAGTACTTC
>few|-|TRBV19|TRBJ2-1
CASSIGNYNEQFF
TGTGCCAGTAGTATAGGAAACTACAATGAGCAGTTCTTC
>medium-sized|TRBD1|TRBV2|TRBJ1-5
CASNNDRDIGQPQHF
TGTGCCAGCAACAACGACAGGGACATAGGACAGCCCCAGCATTTT
>-|-|TRBV5-1|TRBJ2-2
CASSLKEPLGLTGELFF
TGCGCCAGCAGCTTGAAGGAACCCCTAGGGCTTACCGGGGAGCTGTTTTTT
>-|-|TRBV6-5|TRBJ2-2
CASSYPGRRNTGELFF
TGTGCCAGCAGTTACCCAGGGCGGCGGAACACCGGGGAGCTGTTTTTT
>many|-|TRBV15|TRBJ1-2
CATSRGPGHGYTF
TGTGCCACCAGCAGAGGTCCGGGACATGGCTACACCTTC
>-|TRBD2|TRBV19|TRBJ2-1
CASRTGLLNYNEQFF
TGTGCCAGTAGAACGGGACTACTAAATTACAATGAGCAGTTCTTC
>-|-|TRBV7-8|TRBJ2-7
CASSPSTNYEQYF
TGTGCCAGCAGCCCGTCGACTAACTACGAGCAGTACTTC
>-|-|TRBV25-1|TRBJ2-3
CATSDGLTDAQYF
TGTGCCACCAGTGATGGCTTAACAGATGCGCAGTATTTT
>-|-|TRBV19|TRBJ2-2
CASRVGEIANTGELFF
TGTGCCAGCCGAGTGGGGGAGATCGCGAACACCGGGGAGCTGTTTTTT
>-|TRBD2|TRBV19|TRBJ2-1
CASSMGRGGFNEQFF
TGTGCCAGTAGTATGGGGAGGGGAGGGTTCAATGAGCAGTTCTTC
>few|TRBD1|TRBV19|TRBJ1-1
CASEDRVSPLNTEASF
TGTGCCAGCGAGGACAGGGTCTCCCCACTGAACACTGAAGCTTCCTTT
>many|TRBD1|TRBV14|TRBJ1-6
CASSRGRRSPLHF
TGTGCCAGCAGCAGGGGGCGAAGGTCACCCCTCCACTTT
>many|-|TRBV7-8|TRBJ2-3
CASSRPPDTQYF
TGTGCCAGCTCCCGTCCCCCGGATACGCAGTATTTT
>few|TRBD2|TRBV5-1|TRBJ2-5
CASSLPIGLAQETQYF
TGCGCCAGCAGCCTGCCGATAGGACTAGCGCAAGAGACCCAGTACTTC
>many|TRBD1|TRBV19|TRBJ1-4
CASSMGQGLSEKLFF
TGTGCCAGTAGTATGGGACAGGGTCTGTCTGAAAAACTGTTTTTT